This entry features one TCR beta chain sequence. This sample stems from a study of T cell changes during pregnancy in multiple sclerosis. Sequenced by immunoSEQ multiplex PCR; TCRdb stores in-frame clones only, minus some. Among about 50,000 clones listed, approximately 91% were seen once. CDR3 length: 15 residues. CDR1 and CDR2 (germline): LNHDA, SQIVND (reference sequence). V was shortened by 6 bases and J by 4 bases, with 15 bases between the two germline ends. The material sequenced was CD4+ T cells from peripheral blood mononuclear cells, taken in the second trimester of pregnancy. V gene TRBV19 combines with J gene TRBJ1-4, with unresolved D. This clonotype was sampled from a female donor with multiple sclerosis, enrolled in a pregnancy study. Written as DNA, the CDR3 is TGTGCCAGTAGAAACCCGGGAGGTCTTAATGAAAAACTGTTTTTT. This translates into CASRNPGGLNEKLFF.